One and the same sample provided the 13 T cell receptor beta chains below, sequenced in a study of blood T cell repertoires in COVID-19. Some clones are missing from TCRdb's copy, which holds only in-frame ones; the method was immunoSEQ multiplex PCR. The sample consists of 75,000 to 90,000 clones, approximately 80% of them appearing once. Sequencing used peripheral blood. These receptors were taken from a woman in her forties with active or convalescent COVID-19.

The chain recombines TRBV11-2 with TRBJ2-1, with TRBD2 matching 7 bases. V lost 3 bases and J lost 7; bases outside the gene matches: 21. Germline V gene sequence: CDR1 SGHAT, CDR2 FQNNGV. The CDR3 totals 19 residues. CDR3 nucleotides: TGTGCCAGCAGCTTTCGTCCCGTCGGCGGGAGTCGGGATTGGAATGAGCAGTTCTTC. Its translation is CASSFRPVGGSRDWNEQFF.

V gene TRBV11-3 combines with J gene TRBJ2-1; 7 positions agree with TRBD1. This CDR3 is 14 amino acids long. V trimming: 4 bases; J trimming: 9 bases; junction bases outside the gene matches: 9. Germline CDR1 is SGHNT and CDR2 is YENEEA. CDR3 in amino acids: CASSSSDRFPEQFF. CDR3 sequence (DNA): TGTGCCAGCAGCTCCTCGGACAGGTTCCCTGAGCAGTTCTTC.

In its sample, this clone was seen once. V gene TRBV21-1 combines with J gene TRBJ2-7; the D call in the table, TRBD2, was not verified against the DNA. TRBV21-1 is annotated as a pseudogene. The CDR3 runs to 14 residues. This chain's CDR3 is CASSLRLIAYEQYF. CDR3 coding DNA: TGTGCCAGCAGCTTACGACTTATCGCCTACGAGCAGTACTTC.

The rearrangement joins TRBV10-3 to TRBJ1-2; weak D call: TRBD1 (6 bases). CDR3 length: 14 amino acids. The V and J ends lost 4 bases and 8 bases respectively, with 17 bases between them. Germline V gives CDR1 ENHRY, CDR2 SYGVKD. The CDR3 spells CAISGGQTFEGYTF. The CDR3 nucleotides are TGTGCCATCAGTGGAGGACAGACCTTCGAGGGCTACACCTTC.

The DNA of the CDR3 is TGTGCCAGCAGCCAACGATCGCCTAGCGGGTTTAGCTCCTACAATGAGCAGTTCTTC. This gives the protein CASSQRSPSGFSSYNEQFF. V is TRBV3-1 (or the pseudogene TRBV3-2) and J is TRBJ2-1; TRBD2 matches at 8 bases. CDR3 length: 19 amino acids. The germline CDR1 and CDR2 sequences are LGHDT and YNNKEL (reference sequence). With V trimmed by 2 bases and J by 0 bases, 12 bases remained unmatched.

The rearrangement joins TRBV19 to TRBJ2-2; D might be TRBD2 (5 bases). In germline, CDR1 is LNHDA, CDR2 SQIVND (reference sequence). The CDR3 sequence is 17 residues long. Trimming shortened V by 1 base and J by 3 bases, and 15 bases separated the two germline ends. The CDR3 loop reads CASSIAVLLGHTGELFF. The CDR3 nucleotides are TGTGCCAGTAGTATAGCTGTCTTACTAGGTCACACCGGGGAGCTGTTTTTT.

This clone was seen a single time. The V gene is TRBV10-3, the J gene TRBJ1-3, with D tentatively TRBD1 (5 bases). The CDR3 totals 12 residues. Germline V gene data show CDR1 as ENHRY and CDR2 as SYGVKD. V shed 11 bases and J shed 3 bases, with 11 bases lying between them. CDR3 DNA: TGTGCCGGAGGGGACGATGGAAACACCATATATTTT. Translating gives CAGGDDGNTIYF.

The chain links TRBV30 to TRBJ2-7; TRBD1 matches 9 bases. The CDR3 length is 14 residues. CDR1 is GTSNPN, CDR2 SVGIG, per germline (reference sequence). V shed 1 base, J shed 4 bases, and the junction held 5 bases outside the gene matches. The CDR3 reads CAWSGNRGLYEQYF. CDR3 DNA: TGTGCCTGGAGTGGGAACAGGGGGCTTTACGAGCAGTACTTC.

The V call is TRBV3-1 (or the pseudogene TRBV3-2), the J call TRBJ2-7; 11 bases fit TRBD1. This CDR3 is built from 15 residues. The ends lost 6 bases at V and 6 bases at J; junction bases unmatched: 10. Per the germline V gene, CDR1 is LGHDT and CDR2 is YNNKEL (reference sequence). CDR3 sequence reads: CASRRSGQGAPEQYF. Written as DNA, the CDR3 is TGTGCCAGCAGGCGCAGTGGACAGGGGGCGCCCGAGCAGTACTTC.

V is TRBV10-3 and J is TRBJ1-2; 7 bases are shared with TRBD1. The CDR3 extends over 12 amino acids. Germline values: CDR1 ENHRY, CDR2 SYGVKD. The V gene end was trimmed by 8 bases and the J gene end by 3 bases; junction bases not matched to a gene: 3. CDR3 nucleotide sequence: TGTGCCATCGCCACAGGGGACTATGGCTACACCTTC. The encoded protein is CAIATGDYGYTF.

The CDR3 coding sequence is TGTGCCAGTAGTATAGGCGGCTCGGGACAGGGAGCCTACGAGCAGTACTTC. Translating gives CASSIGGSGQGAYEQYF. The rearrangement joins TRBV19 to TRBJ2-7; 9 bases agree with TRBD1. The CDR3 covers 17 residues. Germline assignment: CDR1 LNHDA and CDR2 SQIVND (reference sequence). V shed 1 base and J 2 bases; nucleotides not matched to a gene: 9.

The chain uses TRBV28 and TRBJ2-3; 8 bases map to TRBD2. There are 15 residues in the CDR3. V trimming: 5 bases; J trimming: 5 bases; junction bases outside the gene matches: 9. The V gene's germline CDR1 is MDHEN and CDR2 SYDVKM. Here the CDR3 reads CASSPSGLVIDTQYF. The CDR3 DNA sequence: TGTGCCAGCAGTCCCTCGGGACTAGTGATAGATACGCAGTATTTT.

V and J are TRBV5-1 and TRBJ1-5; D unclear. V was trimmed by 1 base and J by 2 bases, leaving 10 bases between them. Germline CDR1 reads SGHRS; CDR2 reads YFSETQ. The CDR3 spans 15 residues. The CDR3 loop reads CASSLSGSGNQPQHF. The CDR3 DNA is TGCGCCAGCAGCTTGAGTGGCAGTGGCAATCAGCCCCAGCATTTT.